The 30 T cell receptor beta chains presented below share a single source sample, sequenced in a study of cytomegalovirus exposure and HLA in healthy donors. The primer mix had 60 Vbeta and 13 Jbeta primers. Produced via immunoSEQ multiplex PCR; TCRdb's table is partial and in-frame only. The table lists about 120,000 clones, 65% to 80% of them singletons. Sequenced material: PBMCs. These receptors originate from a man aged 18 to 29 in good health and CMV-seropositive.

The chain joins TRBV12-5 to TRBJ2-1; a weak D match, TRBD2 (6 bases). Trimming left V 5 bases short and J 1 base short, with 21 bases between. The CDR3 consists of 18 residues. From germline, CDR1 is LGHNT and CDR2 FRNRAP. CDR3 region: CASGPGRDSLRSYNEQFF. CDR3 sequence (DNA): TGTGCTAGTGGTCCGGGCCGGGACTCTCTGAGGTCCTACAATGAGCAGTTCTTC.

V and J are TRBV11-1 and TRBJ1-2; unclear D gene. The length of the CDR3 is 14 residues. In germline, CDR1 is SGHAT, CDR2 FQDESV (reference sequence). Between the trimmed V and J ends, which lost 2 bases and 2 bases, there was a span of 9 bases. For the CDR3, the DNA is TGTGCCAGCAGCTTAAGGCCAGGCAACTATGGCTACACCTTC. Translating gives CASSLRPGNYGYTF. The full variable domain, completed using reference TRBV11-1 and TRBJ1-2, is EAEVAQSPRYKITEKSQAVAFWCDPISGHATLYWYRQILGQGPELLVQFQDESVVDDSQLPKDRFSAERLKGVDSTLKIQPAELGDSAMYLCASSLRPGNYGYTFGSGTRLTVV.

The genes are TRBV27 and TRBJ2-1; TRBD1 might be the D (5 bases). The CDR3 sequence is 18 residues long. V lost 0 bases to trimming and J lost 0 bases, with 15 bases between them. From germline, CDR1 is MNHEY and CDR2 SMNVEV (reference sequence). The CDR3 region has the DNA TGTGCCAGCAGTTTATCGAGACAGACAGCCAGCTCCTACAATGAGCAGTTCTTC. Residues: CASSLSRQTASSYNEQFF.

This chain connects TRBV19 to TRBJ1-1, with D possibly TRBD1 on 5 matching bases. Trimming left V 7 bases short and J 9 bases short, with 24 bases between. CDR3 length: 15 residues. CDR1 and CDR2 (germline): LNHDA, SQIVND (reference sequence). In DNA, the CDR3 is TGTGCCAGTACAGGGTATGTGGCCTTCGGCGCCAAAGCTTTCTTT. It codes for CASTGYVAFGAKAFF.

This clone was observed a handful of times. CDR3 in DNA: TGTGCCACCAGCAGGTCCCCGACACTGAGCAACTATGGCTACACCTTC. Translating it yields CATSRSPTLSNYGYTF. The rearrangement links TRBV15 to TRBJ1-2; D gene ambiguous. V was pared by 3 bases and J by 2 bases, with 16 bases between. The CDR3 spans 16 residues. Germline CDR1 reads LNHNV; CDR2 reads YYDKDF (reference sequence).

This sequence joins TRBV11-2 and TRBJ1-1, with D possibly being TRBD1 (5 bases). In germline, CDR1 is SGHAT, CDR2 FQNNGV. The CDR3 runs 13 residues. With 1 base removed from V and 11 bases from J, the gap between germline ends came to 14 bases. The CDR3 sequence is CASSLAGRGRAFF. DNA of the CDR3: TGTGCCAGCAGCTTAGCGGGGAGGGGCAGGGCTTTCTTT.

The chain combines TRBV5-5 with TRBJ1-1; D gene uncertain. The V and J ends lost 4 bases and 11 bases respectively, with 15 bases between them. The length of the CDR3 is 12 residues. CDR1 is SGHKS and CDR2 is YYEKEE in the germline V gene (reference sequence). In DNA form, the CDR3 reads TGTGCCAGCAGCCCAACGGCCGGGAATGCTTTCTTT. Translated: CASSPTAGNAFF.

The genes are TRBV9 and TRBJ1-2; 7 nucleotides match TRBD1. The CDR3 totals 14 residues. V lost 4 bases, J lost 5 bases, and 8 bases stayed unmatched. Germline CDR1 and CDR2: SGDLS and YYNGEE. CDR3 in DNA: TGTGCCAGCAGCACGTACGACAGGGAATATGGCTACACCTTC. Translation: CASSTYDREYGYTF.

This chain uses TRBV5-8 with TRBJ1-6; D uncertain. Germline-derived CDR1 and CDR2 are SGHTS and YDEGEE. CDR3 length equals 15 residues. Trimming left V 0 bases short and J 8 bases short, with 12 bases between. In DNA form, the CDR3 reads TGTGCCAGCAGCTTGGACGGGTGGTTGGATTCACCCCTCCACTTT. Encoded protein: CASSLDGWLDSPLHF.

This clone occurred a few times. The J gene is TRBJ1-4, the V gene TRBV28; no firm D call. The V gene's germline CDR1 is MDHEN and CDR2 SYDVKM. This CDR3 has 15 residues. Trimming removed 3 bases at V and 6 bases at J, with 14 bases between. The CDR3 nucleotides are TGTGCCAGCAGTTTTTTGGGTCCGACTTATGAAAAACTGTTTTTT. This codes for CASSFLGPTYEKLFF.

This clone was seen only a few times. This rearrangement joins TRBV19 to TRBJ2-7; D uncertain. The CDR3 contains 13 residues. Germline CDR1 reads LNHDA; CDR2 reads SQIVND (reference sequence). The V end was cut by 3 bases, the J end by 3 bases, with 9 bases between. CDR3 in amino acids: CASSISVSYEQYF. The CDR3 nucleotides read TGTGCCAGTAGTATCAGCGTCAGCTACGAGCAGTACTTC.

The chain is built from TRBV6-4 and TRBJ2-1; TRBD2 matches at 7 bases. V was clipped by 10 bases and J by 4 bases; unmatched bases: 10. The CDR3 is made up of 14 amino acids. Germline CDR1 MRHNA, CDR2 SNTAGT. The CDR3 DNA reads TGTGCCACTTCTGTGGAGGGAGGGTACAATGAGCAGTTCTTC. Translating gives CATSVEGGYNEQFF.

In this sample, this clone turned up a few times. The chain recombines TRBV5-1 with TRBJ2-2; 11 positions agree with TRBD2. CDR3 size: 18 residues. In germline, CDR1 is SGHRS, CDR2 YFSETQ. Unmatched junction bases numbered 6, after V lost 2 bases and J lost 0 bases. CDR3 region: CASSFIAGGPPNTGELFF. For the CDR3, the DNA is TGCGCCAGCAGCTTTATAGCGGGAGGGCCCCCGAACACCGGGGAGCTGTTTTTT. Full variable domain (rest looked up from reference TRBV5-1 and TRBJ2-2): KAGVTQTPRYLIKTRGQQVTLSCSPISGHRSVSWYQQTPGQGLQFLFEYFSETQRNKGNFPGRFSGRQFSNSRSEMNVSTLELGDSALYLCASSFIAGGPPNTGELFFGEGSRLTVL.

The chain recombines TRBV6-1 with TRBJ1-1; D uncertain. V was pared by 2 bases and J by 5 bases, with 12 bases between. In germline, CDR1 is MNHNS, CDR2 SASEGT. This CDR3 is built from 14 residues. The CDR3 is CASSEFGERTEAFF. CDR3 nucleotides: TGTGCCAGCAGTGAATTTGGAGAAAGGACTGAAGCTTTCTTT.

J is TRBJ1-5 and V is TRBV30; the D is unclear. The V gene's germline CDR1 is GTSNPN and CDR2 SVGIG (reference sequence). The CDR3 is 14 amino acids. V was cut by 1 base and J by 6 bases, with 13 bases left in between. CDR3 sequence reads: CAWSGGSRVQPQHF. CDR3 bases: TGTGCCTGGAGTGGTGGTTCTCGGGTTCAGCCCCAGCATTTT.

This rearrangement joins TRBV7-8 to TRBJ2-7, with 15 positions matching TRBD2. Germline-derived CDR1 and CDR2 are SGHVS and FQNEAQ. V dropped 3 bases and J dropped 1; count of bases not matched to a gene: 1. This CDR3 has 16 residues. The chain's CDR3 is CASSFGTSGGSYEQYF. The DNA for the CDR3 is TGTGCCAGCAGCTTTGGGACTAGCGGGGGGTCCTACGAGCAGTACTTC.

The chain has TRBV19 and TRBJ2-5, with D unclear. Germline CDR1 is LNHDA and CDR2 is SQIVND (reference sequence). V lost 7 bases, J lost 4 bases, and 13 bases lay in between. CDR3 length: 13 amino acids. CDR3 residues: CASIPPGRETQYF. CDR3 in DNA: TGTGCCAGTATCCCCCCAGGTAGAGAGACCCAGTACTTC.

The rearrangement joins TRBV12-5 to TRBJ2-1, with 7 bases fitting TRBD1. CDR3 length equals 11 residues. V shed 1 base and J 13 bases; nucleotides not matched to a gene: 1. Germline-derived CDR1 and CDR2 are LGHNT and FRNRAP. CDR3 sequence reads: CASGLEGAQFF. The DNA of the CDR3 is TGTGCTAGTGGTTTGGAGGGGGCCCAGTTCTTC.

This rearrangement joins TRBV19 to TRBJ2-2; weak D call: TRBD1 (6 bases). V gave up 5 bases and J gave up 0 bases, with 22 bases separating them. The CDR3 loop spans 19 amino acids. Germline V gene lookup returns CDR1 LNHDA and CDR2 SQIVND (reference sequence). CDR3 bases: TGTGCCAGTAGTGCTACTAGGGGGACCGTAAAATCGAACACCGGGGAGCTGTTTTTT. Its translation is CASSATRGTVKSNTGELFF.

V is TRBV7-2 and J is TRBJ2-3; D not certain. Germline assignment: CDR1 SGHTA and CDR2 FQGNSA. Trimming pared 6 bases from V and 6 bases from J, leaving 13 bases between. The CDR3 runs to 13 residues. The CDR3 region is CASSAPSQDTQYF. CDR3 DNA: TGTGCCAGCAGTGCCCCTAGTCAGGATACGCAGTATTTT.

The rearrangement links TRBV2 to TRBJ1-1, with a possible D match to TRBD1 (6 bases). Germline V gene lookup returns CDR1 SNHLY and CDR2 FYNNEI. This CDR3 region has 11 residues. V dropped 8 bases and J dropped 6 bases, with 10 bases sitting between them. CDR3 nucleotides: TGTGCCAGCTGGGGGGGCGCTGAAGCTTTCTTT. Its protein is CASWGGAEAFF.

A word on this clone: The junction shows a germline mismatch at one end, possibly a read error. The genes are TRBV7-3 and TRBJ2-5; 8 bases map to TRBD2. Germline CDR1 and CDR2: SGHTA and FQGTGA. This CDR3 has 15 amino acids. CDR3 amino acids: CASSLSFLAGWAKNF. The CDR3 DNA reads TGTGCCAGCAGCTTAAGTTTCCTAGCGGGCTGGGCTAAAAACTTC.

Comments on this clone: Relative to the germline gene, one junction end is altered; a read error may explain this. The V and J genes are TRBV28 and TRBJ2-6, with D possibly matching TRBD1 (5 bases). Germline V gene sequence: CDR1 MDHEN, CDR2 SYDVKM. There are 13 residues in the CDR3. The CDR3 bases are TGTGCCAGCTTAGGGGCTGGGGCCAACGGCCTGACTTTC. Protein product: CASLGAGANGLTF.

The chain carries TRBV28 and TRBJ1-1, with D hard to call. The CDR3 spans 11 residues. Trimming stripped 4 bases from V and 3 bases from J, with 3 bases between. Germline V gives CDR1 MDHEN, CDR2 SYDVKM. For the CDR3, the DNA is TGTGCCAGCAGTTCAGACACTGAAGCTTTCTTT. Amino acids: CASSSDTEAFF.

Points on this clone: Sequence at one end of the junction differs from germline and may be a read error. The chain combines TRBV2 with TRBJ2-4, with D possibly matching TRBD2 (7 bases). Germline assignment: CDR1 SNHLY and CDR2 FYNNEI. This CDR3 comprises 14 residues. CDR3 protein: CASSEAGGGNTQYF. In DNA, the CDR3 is TGTGCCAGCAGTGAAGCGGGAGGGGGAAACACTCAGTACTTC.

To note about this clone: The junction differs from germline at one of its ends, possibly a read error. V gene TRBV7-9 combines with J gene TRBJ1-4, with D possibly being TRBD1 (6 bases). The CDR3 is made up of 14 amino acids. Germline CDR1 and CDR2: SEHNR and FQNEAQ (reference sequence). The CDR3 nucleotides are TGTTCCAGCAGCCAAACAGGGTCCAATGAAAAACTGTTTTTT. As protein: CSSSQTGSNEKLFF.

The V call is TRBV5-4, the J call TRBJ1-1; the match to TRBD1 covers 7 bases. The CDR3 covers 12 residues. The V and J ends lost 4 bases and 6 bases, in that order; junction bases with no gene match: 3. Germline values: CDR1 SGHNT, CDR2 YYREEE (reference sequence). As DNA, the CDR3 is TGTGCCAGCAGCCGAGGGACAGCTGAAGCTTTCTTT. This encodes CASSRGTAEAFF.

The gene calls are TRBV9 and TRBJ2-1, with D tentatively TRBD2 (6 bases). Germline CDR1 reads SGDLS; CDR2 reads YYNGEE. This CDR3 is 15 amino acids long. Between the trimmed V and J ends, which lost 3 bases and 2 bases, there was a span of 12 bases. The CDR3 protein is CASSAISGAYNEQFF. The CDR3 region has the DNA TGTGCCAGCAGCGCTATTAGCGGAGCCTACAATGAGCAGTTCTTC.

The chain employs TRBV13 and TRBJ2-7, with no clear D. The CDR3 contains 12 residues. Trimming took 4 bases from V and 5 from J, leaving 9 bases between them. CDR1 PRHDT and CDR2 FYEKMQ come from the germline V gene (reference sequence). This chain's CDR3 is CASSSDNHEQYF. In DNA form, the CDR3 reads TGTGCCAGCAGCTCTGACAACCACGAGCAGTACTTC.

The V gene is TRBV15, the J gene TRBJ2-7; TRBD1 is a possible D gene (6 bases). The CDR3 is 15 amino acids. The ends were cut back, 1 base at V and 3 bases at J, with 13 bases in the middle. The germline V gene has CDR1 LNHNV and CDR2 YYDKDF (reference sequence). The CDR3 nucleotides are TGTGCCACCAGCAGAGCAGGGGTGGGCAACTACGAGCAGTACTTC. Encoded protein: CATSRAGVGNYEQYF.